This TCR beta chain was obtained from a study of identical twins. Study-wide findings and caveats: Low generation-probability sequences were in excess among twin-shared out-of-frame alpha sequences. The abundant beta clonotypes from cord blood had fewer insertions, and memory repertoires had none of this.

Via MiXCR, TCRdb re-called the 5' RACE reads, giving one row per CDR3 protein. The repertoire holds around 960,000 distinct CDR3 sequences, with approximately 13% as singletons. As to this clonotype: Antigen specificity is unknown.

Trimming removed 3 bases from V and 3 bases from J, with 18 bases in between. The germline CDR1 and CDR2 sequences are MGHDK and SYGVNS. The CDR3 extends over 16 amino acids. These data were also reused for a study on yellow fever vaccine responses in identical twins.

The clonotype originates from a woman aged 18-29 years in good health. V is TRBV25-1 and J is TRBJ2-7; D perhaps matches TRBD2 (5 bases). Material for sequencing was PBMCs. The CDR3 loop is CASSDSLDSRGYEQYF. Written as DNA, the CDR3 is TGTGCCAGCAGTGATTCCCTGGACTCTCGGGGCTACGAGCAGTACTTC.